The present TCR beta chain was sequenced within a study of T cell changes during pregnancy in multiple sclerosis. Assay used: immunoSEQ multiplex PCR; TCRdb lists only in-frame clones, some missing. The sample has 17,000 or so clones, roughly 84% seen once. Germline V CDR1 and CDR2: KGHSH, LQKENI. Trimming took 3 bases from V and 2 from J, leaving 4 bases between them. The CDR3 sequence is 12 residues long. The sample in question was CD8+ T cells from peripheral blood mononuclear cells, obtained in the third trimester of pregnancy. This chain joins TRBV18 and TRBJ2-5; no clear D. The sequence was collected from a female donor in good health, enrolled as a control in a pregnancy study. For the CDR3, the DNA is TGTGCCAGCTCACCTCAACAAGAGACCCAGTACTTC. The encoded protein is CASSPQQETQYF.